Below, 30 T cell receptor beta chains from the same sample are listed, as sequenced in a study of T cell responses to AZD1222 COVID-19 vaccine (dated by TCRdb to 2020 to 2023). The library was generated by the immunoSEQ multiplex PCR assay. TCRdb took this table from immuneACCESS and kept in-frame rearrangements with V and J called. Such tables lack part of the clones; where checked against another copy, unresolved V genes explain under half of the gap, and the rest is unexplained. This sample lists roughly 35,000 clones; under 90% were detected once. The ten largest clones represent 9.5% to 11% of the sample. The time point tag for this specimen amounts to: about 28 days (+/-7) after the second vaccine dose. The material sequenced was peripheral blood, taken 28 days after the second AZD1222 dose. The source of these receptors is an adult who received the AZD1222 COVID-19 vaccine.

This clone was detected once. CDR3 sequence reads: CASTPGGTGLYGYTF. The CDR3 bases are TGTGCCAGCACCCCCGGGGGAACGGGCCTCTATGGCTACACCTTC. The chain combines TRBV6-5 with TRBJ1-2, with TRBD1 as a possible D gene (5 bases). With 7 bases removed from V and 4 bases from J, the gap between germline ends came to 19 bases. CDR1 and CDR2 (germline): MNHEY, SVGAGI. This CDR3 comprises 15 residues.

The chain is built from TRBV6-5 and TRBJ2-2, with D uncertain. The CDR3 contains 14 residues. Germline values: CDR1 MNHEY, CDR2 SVGAGI. With 4 bases removed from V and 0 bases from J, the gap between germline ends came to 6 bases. The CDR3, as DNA: TGTGCCAGCAGTTTAACAGCGAACACCGGGGAGCTGTTTTTT. Its protein is CASSLTANTGELFF.

The chain combines TRBV7-9 with TRBJ1-1, with a possible D match to TRBD1 (5 bases). V lost 5 bases, J lost 0 bases, and 10 bases lay in between. The CDR3 is 14 residues long. Germline CDR1 and CDR2: SEHNR and FQNEAQ (reference sequence). CDR3 amino acids: CASSHGTLNTEAFF. The CDR3 DNA reads TGTGCCAGCAGCCACGGGACCCTGAACACTGAAGCTTTCTTT.

This clone occurred once. The V and J genes are TRBV19 and TRBJ2-2; 8 bases line up with TRBD2. Trimming removed 4 bases from V and 7 bases from J; junction bases left unmatched: 11. Germline lookup yields CDR1 LNHDA and CDR2 SQIVND (reference sequence). This CDR3 has 16 residues. CDR3 in amino acids: CASSTTGGGSGGELFF. In DNA form, the CDR3 reads TGTGCCAGTAGTACCACGGGCGGGGGGTCCGGCGGGGAGCTGTTTTTT.

The chain joins TRBV7-3 to TRBJ2-1; TRBD2 agrees at 9 bases. Germline CDR1 reads SGHTA; CDR2 reads FQGTGA. Trimming at V came to 5 bases and at J to 6 bases, leaving 8 bases not matched to a gene. The CDR3 consists of 15 residues. CDR3 sequence reads: CASSPGTSLTNEQFF. The CDR3 region has the DNA TGTGCCAGCAGCCCTGGGACTAGCCTGACCAATGAGCAGTTCTTC.

CDR3 sequence reads: CASIGGALNTEAFF. The CDR3 DNA sequence: TGCGCCAGCATAGGGGGGGCCTTGAACACTGAAGCTTTCTTT. V and J are TRBV10-2 and TRBJ1-1; the D gene is possibly TRBD1 (6 bases). Deletions cut 7 bases from V and 0 bases from J, with 12 bases between. This CDR3 has 14 amino acids. Germline CDR1 reads WSHSY; CDR2 reads SAAADI.

This chain links TRBV24-1 with TRBJ2-7; TRBD2 matches 8 bases. Germline assignment: CDR1 KGHDR and CDR2 SFDVKD. Trimming took 2 bases from V and 7 from J; bases not matched to a gene: 12. CDR3 size: 16 residues. CDR3 nucleotide sequence: TGTGCCACCAGTGATTCGGCGGGAGGACCTCCCGGGGAGCAGTACTTC. Protein: CATSDSAGGPPGEQYF.

This sequence joins TRBV7-8 and TRBJ1-6; 10 positions agree with TRBD1. The CDR3 sequence is 17 residues long. Germline V gene data show CDR1 as SGHVS and CDR2 as FQNEAQ. With 3 bases clipped from V and 6 bases from J, the junction kept 8 bases outside the gene matches. CDR3 in amino acids: CASSLTGGAWGNSPLHF. The CDR3 bases are TGTGCCAGCAGCTTGACAGGGGGCGCGTGGGGTAATTCACCCCTCCACTTT.

The V gene is TRBV25-1, the J gene TRBJ1-2; D possibly corresponds to TRBD1 (6 bases). CDR3 length: 15 residues. Trimming left V 6 bases short and J 0 bases short, with 14 bases between. CDR1 is MGHDK and CDR2 is SYGVNS in the germline V gene. The CDR3 DNA sequence: TGTGCCAGCAGCCCCTCTGGGACAACTAACTATGGCTACACCTTC. This sequence encodes CASSPSGTTNYGYTF.

The rearrangement uses TRBV5-1 and TRBJ1-1; D is unresolved. The CDR3 has 13 residues. Germline V gives CDR1 SGHRS, CDR2 YFSETQ. The V end was cut by 2 bases, the J end by 1 base, with 6 bases between. CDR3 bases: TGCGCCAGCAGCTTAACAGAGAACACTGAAGCTTTCTTT. This translates into CASSLTENTEAFF.

The V and J genes are TRBV11-2 and TRBJ2-7, with 11 bases fitting TRBD2. Germline assignment: CDR1 SGHAT and CDR2 FQNNGV. The ends lost 6 bases at V and 2 bases at J; junction bases unmatched: 3. CDR3 length: 14 amino acids. DNA of the CDR3: TGTGCCAGCAGGCGACTAGCGGGACCCTACGAGCAGTACTTC. Protein: CASRRLAGPYEQYF.

This rearrangement joins TRBV27 to TRBJ2-1; 12 nucleotides align to TRBD2. This CDR3 is built from 16 residues. Germline CDR1 is MNHEY and CDR2 is SMNVEV (reference sequence). With 3 bases clipped from V and 5 bases from J, the junction kept 5 bases outside the gene matches. The CDR3 spells CASSFLLAGGDNEQFF. In DNA, the CDR3 is TGTGCCAGCAGTTTCCTACTAGCGGGAGGTGACAATGAGCAGTTCTTC.

The chain joins TRBV4-1 to TRBJ2-5, with TRBD2 identical over 7 bases. CDR1 and CDR2 (germline): MGHRA, YSYEKL. Trimming cost V 1 base and J 5 bases; bases outside gene matches: 13. The CDR3 contains 17 residues. As DNA, the CDR3 is TGCGCCAGCAGCCAAGGAGCCAGCGGGGCGGGGCAGGAGACCCAGTACTTC. It translates to CASSQGASGAGQETQYF.

This rearrangement joins TRBV27 to TRBJ2-7; D is undetermined. The CDR3 extends over 14 amino acids. Per germline, CDR1 MNHEY and CDR2 SMNVEV (reference sequence). Between the trimmed V and J ends, which lost 4 bases and 3 bases, there was a span of 13 bases. CDR3 nucleotide sequence: TGTGCCAGCAGTTCCTCAATAATCAGCTACGAGCAGTACTTC. Its protein is CASSSSIISYEQYF.

This clone was counted between two and nine times. The chain employs TRBV18 and TRBJ2-7, with a possible D match to TRBD1 (6 bases). V lost 3 bases, J lost 3 bases, and 12 bases lay in between. This CDR3 contains 14 residues. Germline CDR1 KGHSH, CDR2 LQKENI. The CDR3 coding sequence is TGTGCCAGCTCACCGGAGAGGGACAACTACGAGCAGTACTTC. It yields the protein CASSPERDNYEQYF.

The chain uses TRBV7-2 and TRBJ1-1; weak D call: TRBD1 (5 bases). The germline V gene has CDR1 SGHTA and CDR2 FQGNSA. Deletions cut 2 bases from V and 1 base from J, with 11 bases between. CDR3 length: 15 residues. CDR3: CASSLSLGGNTEAFF. In nucleotides, the CDR3 is TGTGCCAGCAGCTTATCCCTTGGGGGGAACACTGAAGCTTTCTTT.

CDR3 DNA: TGTGCCAGCAGCCGACTGCTCCGGGACAAATCGTTGGGTGGCTACACCTTC. It is translated as CASSRLLRDKSLGGYTF. The chain is built from TRBV6-6 and TRBJ1-2; TRBD1 might be the D (6 bases). Trimming took 6 bases from V and 7 from J, leaving 27 bases between them. Germline lookup yields CDR1 MNHNY and CDR2 SVGAGI (reference sequence). This CDR3 region has 17 residues.

The chain carries TRBV6-5 and TRBJ2-1; 9 bases line up with TRBD1. From germline, CDR1 is MNHEY and CDR2 SVGAGI. With 7 bases clipped from V and 7 bases from J, the junction kept 11 bases outside the gene matches. The CDR3 is 15 amino acids. The CDR3 spells CASMRGGTGKNEQFF. CDR3 coding DNA: TGTGCCAGCATGAGAGGGGGGACAGGGAAGAATGAGCAGTTCTTC.

The chain has TRBV7-8 and TRBJ2-7; D might be TRBD2 (6 bases). The CDR3 covers 16 residues. V lost 4 bases to trimming and J lost 4 bases, with 20 bases between them. From germline, CDR1 is SGHVS and CDR2 FQNEAQ. In DNA form, the CDR3 reads TGTGCCAGCAGCTCCCTCGTAAGACTAGAAGGTTACGAGCAGTACTTC. Translated, it gives CASSSLVRLEGYEQYF.

The chain employs TRBV7-6 and TRBJ1-4; weak D call: TRBD1 (6 bases). Germline values: CDR1 SGHVS, CDR2 FNYEAQ. V gave up 2 bases and J gave up 12 bases, with 19 bases separating them. CDR3 size: 15 residues. As DNA, the CDR3 is TGTGCCAGCAGCTTAACAACAGGGCGTGTGGTGGAACTGTTTTTT. It encodes CASSLTTGRVVELFF. The variable domain in full, with the rest retrieved from reference TRBV7-6 and TRBJ1-4, is GAGVSQSPRYKVTKRGQDVALRCDPISGHVSLYWYRQALGQGPEFLTYFNYEAQQDKSGLPNDRFSAERPEGSISTLTIQRTEQRDSAMYRCASSLTTGRVVELFFGSGTQLSVL.

CDR3 DNA sequence: TGCAGCGTTGGGGACCAGTGGGATTCACCCCTCCACTTT. Translation gives CSVGDQWDSPLHF. This chain joins TRBV29-1 and TRBJ1-6, with D possibly matching TRBD1 (5 bases). The germline gives CDR1 SQVTM, CDR2 ANQGSEA. This CDR3 is 13 amino acids long. V dropped 4 bases and J dropped 8 bases, with 12 bases sitting between them.

This chain joins TRBV10-3 and TRBJ2-1, with 13 bases that match TRBD2. This CDR3 spans 14 amino acids. The germline V gene has CDR1 ENHRY and CDR2 SYGVKD. The V segment lost 10 bases and the J segment 7 bases; nucleotides outside the gene matches: 7. The CDR3 coding sequence is TGTGCCACCGGACTAGCGGGAGAACGGAATGAGCAGTTCTTC. Protein: CATGLAGERNEQFF.

The chain employs TRBV5-1 and TRBJ2-2; 9 bases are shared with TRBD2. Germline CDR1 reads SGHRS; CDR2 reads YFSETQ. The ends lost 4 bases at V and 5 bases at J; junction bases unmatched: 12. The CDR3 runs to 17 residues. CDR3 amino acids: CASSAAVSGGFTGELFF. The CDR3 coding sequence is TGCGCCAGCAGCGCGGCGGTTAGCGGGGGCTTTACCGGGGAGCTGTTTTTT. The full variable domain, rest sourced from reference TRBV5-1 and TRBJ2-2, is KAGVTQTPRYLIKTRGQQVTLSCSPISGHRSVSWYQQTPGQGLQFLFEYFSETQRNKGNFPGRFSGRQFSNSRSEMNVSTLELGDSALYLCASSAAVSGGFTGELFFGEGSRLTVL.

The chain couples TRBV7-2 to TRBJ2-1, with TRBD2 identical over 13 bases. This CDR3 is built from 15 residues. J gave up 6 bases and V 2 bases, and 1 base lay outside the gene matches. Per the germline V gene, CDR1 is SGHTA and CDR2 is FQGNSA. The CDR3 DNA is TGTGCCAGCAGCTTAACTAGCGGGAGGGCCAATGAGCAGTTCTTC. The encoded protein is CASSLTSGRANEQFF. The full variable domain, its missing parts supplied by reference TRBV7-2 and TRBJ2-1, is GAGVSQSPSNKVTEKGKDVELRCDPISGHTALYWYRQSLGQGLEFLIYFQGNSAPDKSGLPSDRFSAERTGGSVSTLTIQRTQQEDSAVYLCASSLTSGRANEQFFGPGTRLTVL.

The chain is built from TRBV5-1 and TRBJ1-2, with no clear D. Looked up from germline, CDR1 is SGHRS and CDR2 is YFSETQ. The CDR3 runs to 13 residues. The V and J ends lost 0 bases and 6 bases respectively, with 9 bases between them. The CDR3 region is CASSLEAENGYTF. CDR3 DNA sequence: TGCGCCAGCAGCTTGGAAGCTGAAAATGGCTACACCTTC.

This sequence joins TRBV29-1 and TRBJ2-1; D ambiguous. CDR1 SQVTM and CDR2 ANQGSEA come from the germline V gene. The CDR3 loop spans 12 amino acids. V shed 1 base and J shed 5 bases, with 6 bases lying between them. CDR3 in DNA: TGCAGCGTTGAAGTCTTGAACAATGAGCAGTTCTTC. Translated: CSVEVLNNEQFF.

This clone came up a few times. The chain couples TRBV10-3 to TRBJ2-1; 9 bases agree with TRBD1. This CDR3 comprises 18 residues. V was pared by 0 bases and J by 8 bases, with 14 bases of the junction left unmatched. Germline CDR1 is ENHRY and CDR2 is SYGVKD. CDR3 coding DNA: TGTGCCATCAGTGAGTCGAGGCCCGGGGGGACAGGGACGGATGAGCAGTTCTTC. Encoded protein: CAISESRPGGTGTDEQFF.

This clone was picked up one time. V is TRBV5-4 and J is TRBJ2-7; 9 bases line up with TRBD1. The V segment lost 4 bases and the J segment 7 bases; nucleotides outside the gene matches: 6. This CDR3 is built from 13 residues. Germline-derived CDR1 and CDR2 are SGHNT and YYREEE (reference sequence). The CDR3 DNA reads TGTGCCAGCAGCAGGGACAGGGTAGGAGAGCAGTACTTC. Protein product: CASSRDRVGEQYF.

The chain recombines TRBV5-5 with TRBJ2-1, with a tentative D call TRBD2 (6 bases). The CDR3 has 17 amino acids. Germline V gene data show CDR1 as SGHKS and CDR2 as YYEKEE (reference sequence). V shed 3 bases and J shed 8 bases, with 24 bases lying between them. CDR3 sequence reads: CASSYLGGLSRYDEQFF. Here the CDR3 DNA reads TGTGCCAGCAGCTACCTTGGTGGACTATCCCGTTATGATGAGCAGTTCTTC.

This clone has a handful of counts. The chain couples TRBV6-5 to TRBJ1-3; 10 positions match TRBD1. CDR1 and CDR2 (germline): MNHEY, SVGAGI. The CDR3 totals 15 residues. V lost 5 bases to trimming and J lost 7 bases; unmatched junction nucleotides: 8. In nucleotides, the CDR3 is TGTGCCAGCAGTACACCGGGACAGGGGACGAACACCATATATTTT. The encoded protein is CASSTPGQGTNTIYF.